This is a list of T cell receptor beta chains from one sample in a study of OX40 agonist ivuxolimab in advanced cancers. Some clones are missing from TCRdb's copy, which holds only in-frame ones; the method was immunoSEQ multiplex PCR. Of about 79,000 clones in the sample, 90% were seen once. The material sequenced was CD4+ or CD8+ T cells sorted from blood, taken in a trial of the OX40 agonist ivuxolimab. The receptor set was obtained from an adult with an advanced solid tumor such as melanoma, head and neck, liver or kidney cancer. Each CDR3 is given with its conserved first and last residue. Each record gives: V gene, clone size, J gene, D gene, CDR3 protein, CDR3 DNA. A D gene is named only where the DNA matches it firmly. Size is stated for part of the rows, as once, few or many counts, or as a class when the clone is expanded.

TRBV18	NA	TRBJ2-5	NA	CASSPTANQETQYF	TGTGCCAGCTCACCAACAGCCAACCAAGAGACCCAGTACTTC
TRBV30	few	TRBJ1-1	NA	CAWKGNTEAFF	TGTGCCTGGAAAGGGAACACTGAAGCTTTCTTT
TRBV7-6	NA	TRBJ1-5	TRBD1	CASTPRDRGPSGNQPQHF	TGTGCCAGCACCCCAAGGGACAGGGGGCCATCCGGGAATCAGCCCCAGCATTTT
TRBV5-1	NA	TRBJ2-2	NA	CASSVSNTGELFF	TGCGCCAGCAGCGTCAGTAACACCGGGGAGCTGTTTTTT
TRBV5-8	NA	TRBJ1-2	NA	CASSRISNYGYTF	TGTGCCAGCAGCCGCATCTCAAACTATGGCTACACCTTC
TRBV27	NA	TRBJ2-3	NA	CASSLRLGRRSTDTQYF	TGTGCCAGCAGTTTAAGGCTGGGCCGCCGTAGCACAGATACGCAGTATTTT
TRBV28	NA	TRBJ2-1	NA	CASSLPSVYEQFF	TGTGCCAGCAGTTTACCTAGCGTTTATGAGCAGTTCTTC
TRBV19	NA	TRBJ1-2	TRBD1	CASSGDRGVVGYGYTF	TGTGCCAGTAGTGGGGACAGGGGAGTCGTGGGCTATGGCTACACCTTC
TRBV19	NA	TRBJ2-5	NA	CASSIESRQETQYF	TGTGCCAGTAGTATTGAATCCAGACAAGAGACCCAGTACTTC
TRBV18	NA	TRBJ1-6	NA	CASSPRTDPNNSPLHF	TGTGCCAGCTCACCACGGACCGACCCGAATAATTCACCCCTCCACTTT
TRBV5-5	NA	TRBJ1-1	TRBD1	CASSSWTGEAFF	TGTGCCAGCAGCTCCTGGACAGGGGAAGCTTTCTTT
TRBV7-8	NA	TRBJ2-5	TRBD2	CASSFGGGYQETQYF	TGTGCCAGCAGCTTTGGGGGGGGGTACCAAGAGACCCAGTACTTC
TRBV21-1	NA	TRBJ1-5	NA	CASSKVGAWAQPQHF	TGTGCCAGCAGCAAGGTGGGTGCTTGGGCCCAGCCCCAGCATTTT
TRBV27	NA	TRBJ1-2	NA	CASSPTGRRGYTF	TGTGCCAGCAGCCCCACAGGGCGGCGTGGCTACACCTTC
TRBV2	NA	TRBJ1-3	NA	CASHSGGTPGNTIYF	TGTGCCAGCCACAGTGGGGGGACCCCTGGAAACACCATATATTTT
TRBV4-2	NA	TRBJ2-3	TRBD2	CASRGTSGGPVEQYF	TGTGCCAGCAGAGGGACTAGCGGGGGGCCCGTAGAGCAGTATTTT
TRBV5-1	NA	TRBJ2-4	TRBD2	CASCPGGGAKNIQYF	TGCGCCAGCTGCCCCGGCGGGGGGGCCAAAAACATTCAGTACTTC
TRBV2	NA	TRBJ1-2	TRBD1	CASSEGDRIYGYTF	TGTGCCAGCAGTGAAGGGGACAGGATCTATGGCTACACCTTC
TRBV21-1	NA	TRBJ2-1	NA	CASTPGLAGGSSYNEQFF	TGTGCCAGCACCCCCGGACTAGCGGGGGGCAGCTCCTACAATGAGCAGTTCTTC
TRBV13	NA	TRBJ1-5	NA	CASSERRGSNQPQHF	TGTGCCAGCAGCGAACGCAGAGGGAGCAATCAGCCCCAGCATTTT
TRBV10-1	once	TRBJ1-1	NA	CASSPRSANTEAFF	TGCGCCAGCTCTCCCAGATCAGCGAACACTGAAGCTTTCTTT
TRBV28	NA	TRBJ1-6	NA	CASSFGSEGLHF	TGTGCCAGCAGTTTCGGCAGTGAGGGCCTCCACTTT
TRBV5-1	NA	TRBJ2-3	TRBD1	CASSLARQGGTDTQYF	TGCGCCAGCAGCTTGGCCCGACAGGGGGGGACAGATACGCAGTATTTT
TRBV5-8	NA	TRBJ1-2	NA	CASSIQGTYGYTF	TGTGCCAGCAGTATACAGGGAACCTATGGCTACACCTTC
TRBV11-3	NA	TRBJ2-2	NA	CASSLGIVTDAGELFF	TGTGCCAGCAGCTTAGGTATAGTGACTGACGCCGGGGAGCTGTTTTTT
TRBV7-7	NA	TRBJ2-3	TRBD2	CASSLAGDSTDTQYF	TGTGCTAGCAGCTTAGCGGGGGACAGCACAGATACGCAGTATTTT
TRBV4-2	NA	TRBJ1-3	NA	CASSQGRGSGNTIYF	TGTGCCAGCAGCCAGGGGAGGGGTTCTGGAAACACCATATATTTT
TRBV5-1	NA	TRBJ1-2	NA	CASSSYTGYGYTF	TGCGCCAGCAGCTCGTATACAGGATATGGCTACACCTTC
TRBV13	NA	TRBJ2-5	TRBD2	CASSPYSGVALKTQYF	TGTGCCAGCAGCCCATATAGCGGGGTGGCTCTAAAGACCCAGTACTTC
TRBV11-2	NA	TRBJ1-2	TRBD1	CASSPGQGGYGYTF	TGTGCCAGCAGCCCGGGACAGGGGGGCTATGGCTACACCTTC
TRBV7-9	NA	TRBJ2-3	NA	CASRKLTPRSTDTQYF	TGTGCCAGCAGGAAACTAACCCCAAGGAGCACAGATACGCAGTATTTT
TRBV2	NA	TRBJ1-4	NA	CASRRQTTNEKLFF	TGTGCCAGCAGACGACAGACAACTAATGAAAAACTGTTTTTT
TRBV10-3	NA	TRBJ2-2	NA	CAIRMKTDTNGELFF	TGTGCCATCCGGATGAAAACTGACACGAACGGGGAGCTGTTTTTT
TRBV7-9	NA	TRBJ1-1	NA	CASSLSSIPEAFF	TGTGCCAGCAGCTTAAGCAGTATTCCTGAAGCTTTCTTT